Each of the 12 T cell receptor beta chains below was sequenced from the same sample in a study of CD8 T cells in Susac syndrome (dated by TCRdb to about 2019). Library construction relied on the immunoSEQ multiplex PCR assay. RNA was extracted with the RNeasy kit and 0.5 to 1 ug was reverse transcribed using random hexamers. The public reads were quality trimmed at Q25 with fastp and then assembled into clones with MiXCR by TCRdb, keeping productive beta chains. Each record represents a unique CDR3 protein, reported with the most common genes and DNA among its rows. Recorded for this sample are fewer than 350,000 distinct CDR3 sequences; about 90% of them occurred a single time. The biggest ten clones account for approximately 0.065% of the sample. Sequencing was done on a sample of CD4+ T cells from PBMCs. Source of these receptors: a human donor with multiple sclerosis.

The rearrangement joins TRBV20-1 to TRBJ2-7; 7 bases are a match to TRBD2. Germline V gene data show CDR1 as DFQATT and CDR2 as SNEGSKA (reference sequence). The length of the CDR3 is 17 residues. V was clipped by 1 base and J by 1 base; unmatched bases: 13. The CDR3 loop reads CSARGGSISLGSYEQYF. In nucleotides, the CDR3 is TGCAGTGCTAGAGGCGGGAGTATTTCCCTCGGGTCCTACGAGCAGTACTTC.

The chain links TRBV20-1 to TRBJ1-2, with D uncertain. V dropped 3 bases and J dropped 2 bases, with 10 bases sitting between them. CDR3 length: 13 amino acids. CDR1 and CDR2 (germline): DFQATT, SNEGSKA (reference sequence). CDR3 coding DNA: TGCAGTGCTAGTGCATCGGAGAACTATGGCTACACCTTC. This sequence encodes CSASASENYGYTF.

The V gene is TRBV5-1, the J gene TRBJ1-1; D is perhaps TRBD1 (5 bases). Germline values: CDR1 SGHRS, CDR2 YFSETQ. V was clipped by 0 bases and J by 3 bases, with 12 bases between them. The CDR3 is made up of 15 amino acids. CDR3 nucleotides: TGCGCCAGCAGCTTGGGGGTGCTGGGGGACACTGAAGCTTTCTTT. Its translation is CASSLGVLGDTEAFF.

This clonotype was found once. This chain connects TRBV2 to TRBJ2-1; a weak D match, TRBD2 (6 bases). Trimming shortened V by 6 bases and J by 4 bases, and 13 bases separated the two germline ends. The germline V gene encodes CDR1 SNHLY and CDR2 FYNNEI. This CDR3 region has 14 residues. The CDR3 coding sequence is TGTGCCAGCAGGAGGGTGACTAGTTACAATGAGCAGTTCTTC. Amino acid sequence: CASRRVTSYNEQFF.

V usage is TRBV18 and J usage is TRBJ1-1; D is possibly TRBD1 (5 bases). The V and J ends lost 11 bases and 3 bases respectively, with 13 bases between them. This CDR3 has 12 residues. CDR1 is KGHSH, CDR2 LQKENI, per germline. The chain's CDR3 is CAARGEDTEAFF. The CDR3 DNA reads TGTGCCGCCCGGGGGGAGGACACTGAAGCTTTCTTT.

The chain recombines TRBV7-2 with TRBJ2-6; D is perhaps TRBD1 (5 bases). V was clipped by 1 base and J by 2 bases, with 6 bases between them. The length of the CDR3 is 15 residues. The germline gives CDR1 SGHTA, CDR2 FQGNSA. CDR3 region: CASSLETAGANVLTF. As DNA, the CDR3 is TGTGCCAGCAGCTTAGAGACAGCTGGGGCCAACGTCCTGACTTTC.

The rearrangement uses TRBV5-1 and TRBJ2-1, with D unresolved. The V end lost 1 base, the J end lost 8 bases, and 16 bases lay between the germline ends. The CDR3 is made up of 15 amino acids. Germline V lookup: CDR1 SGHRS, CDR2 YFSETQ. Here the CDR3 DNA reads TGCGCCAGCAGCTTGAGGCCATCCCATGGGGATGAGCAGTTCTTC. Its protein product is CASSLRPSHGDEQFF.

V is TRBV10-3 and J is TRBJ1-2, with TRBD1 matching 8 bases. The germline CDR1 and CDR2 sequences are ENHRY and SYGVKD. V gave up 5 bases and J gave up 8 bases; unmatched junction bases: 7. The CDR3 consists of 13 residues. The CDR3 spells CAISPDREYGYTF. In DNA, the CDR3 is TGTGCCATCAGTCCGGACAGGGAGTACGGCTACACCTTC.

The chain is built from TRBV28 and TRBJ1-1; 7 bases agree with TRBD1. With 6 bases clipped from V and 0 bases from J, the junction kept 13 bases outside the gene matches. The CDR3 has 17 residues. Germline CDR1 MDHEN, CDR2 SYDVKM. In DNA, the CDR3 is TGTGCCAGCAGCCCTTCTTGGACAGGCGTCTTGAACACTGAAGCTTTCTTT. Translated: CASSPSWTGVLNTEAFF.

The V call is TRBV9, the J call TRBJ2-7; 9 positions agree with TRBD1. Germline-derived CDR1 and CDR2 are SGDLS and YYNGEE. The V gene end was trimmed by 0 bases and the J gene end by 3 bases; junction bases not matched to a gene: 4. The CDR3 is 15 amino acids. Written as DNA, the CDR3 is TGTGCCAGCAGCGTAGAGGGACAGGGAAACTACGAGCAGTACTTC. This codes for CASSVEGQGNYEQYF.

V usage is TRBV19 and J usage is TRBJ2-5; D is uncertain. The CDR3 runs 13 residues. Germline V lookup: CDR1 LNHDA, CDR2 SQIVND (reference sequence). V was shortened by 8 bases and J by 0 bases, with 10 bases between the two germline ends. The CDR3 sequence is CASAAADQETQYF. The CDR3 DNA reads as TGTGCCAGTGCCGCGGCAGACCAAGAGACCCAGTACTTC. Supplemented by reference TRBV19 and TRBJ2-5, the full variable domain reads DGGITQSPKYLFRKEGQNVTLSCEQNLNHDAMYWYRQDPGQGLRLIYYSQIVNDFQKGDIAEGYSVSREKKESFPLTVTSAQKNPTAFYLCASAAADQETQYFGPGTRLLVL.

The CDR3 region is CAISIAGGRTDTQYF. CDR3 nucleotide sequence: TGTGCCATCTCTATAGCGGGGGGGCGCACAGATACGCAGTATTTT. The V and J genes are TRBV10-3 and TRBJ2-3; 11 nucleotides align to TRBD2. In germline, CDR1 is ENHRY, CDR2 SYGVKD. The CDR3 length is 15 residues. The V gene end was trimmed by 8 bases and the J gene end by 1 base; junction bases not matched to a gene: 5.